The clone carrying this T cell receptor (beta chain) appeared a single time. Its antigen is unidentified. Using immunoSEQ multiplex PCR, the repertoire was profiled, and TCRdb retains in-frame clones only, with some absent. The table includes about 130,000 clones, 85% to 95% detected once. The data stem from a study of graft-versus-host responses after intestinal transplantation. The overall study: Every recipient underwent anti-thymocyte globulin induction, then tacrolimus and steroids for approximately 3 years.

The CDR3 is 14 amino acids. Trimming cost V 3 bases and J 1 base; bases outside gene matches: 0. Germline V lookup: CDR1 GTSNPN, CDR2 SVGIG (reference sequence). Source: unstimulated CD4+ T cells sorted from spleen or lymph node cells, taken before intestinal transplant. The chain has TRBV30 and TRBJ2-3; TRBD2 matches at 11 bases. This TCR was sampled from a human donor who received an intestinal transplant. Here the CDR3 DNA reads TGTGCCTGGAGACTAGCGGGAGGCACAGATACGCAGTATTTT. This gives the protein CAWRLAGGTDTQYF. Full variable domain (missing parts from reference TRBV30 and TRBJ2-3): SQTIHQWPATLVQPVGSPLSLECTVEGTSNPNLYWYRQAAGRGLQLLFYSVGIGQISSEVPQNLSASRPQDRQFILSSKKLLLSDSGFYLCAWRLAGGTDTQYFGPGTRLTVL.